A single sample gave rise to the 3 T cell receptor beta chains below, sequenced in a study of blood T cells in healthy people across ages. Using a J-beta primer mix together with a sample-barcoded 5' primer, a second PCR was run for roughly 7 to 11 cycles. A single record per CDR3 protein comes from TCRdb applying MiXCR to the 5' RACE reads. The sample yields about 780,000 distinct CDR3 sequences, about 47% seen once. Material: blood. The receptor set was obtained from a man older than 75 in good health.

This clonotype was picked up a small number of times. The chain links TRBV5-4 to TRBJ1-1; D is perhaps TRBD1 (5 bases). The CDR3 runs 14 residues. Trimming took 0 bases from V and 9 from J, leaving 15 bases between them. Germline values: CDR1 SGHNT, CDR2 YYREEE (reference sequence). Here the CDR3 reads CASSLEGALIQAFF. CDR3 nucleotides: TGTGCCAGCAGCTTGGAAGGGGCGCTAATCCAAGCTTTCTTT.

This clonotype was seen only a few times. J is TRBJ1-1 and V is TRBV29-1; D is perhaps TRBD1 (5 bases). V was cut by 6 bases and J by 2 bases, with 16 bases left in between. CDR1 and CDR2 (germline): SQVTM, ANQGSEA. The CDR3 is made up of 14 amino acids. CDR3 protein: CSVAPGLRNTEAFF. CDR3 nucleotides: TGCAGCGTCGCGCCAGGGCTACGTAACACTGAAGCTTTCTTT.

The chain combines TRBV28 with TRBJ2-5, with a possible D match to TRBD2 (6 bases). Trimming left V 3 bases short and J 1 base short, with 15 bases between. CDR1 MDHEN and CDR2 SYDVKM come from the germline V gene. This CDR3 is 16 amino acids long. The CDR3 is CASSFPRDFFQETQYF. The CDR3 DNA is TGTGCCAGCAGTTTTCCCAGGGACTTCTTCCAAGAGACCCAGTACTTC.